These T cell receptor beta chains were read from a single sample in a study of T cell repertoires in aging, cancer and after chemotherapy. One entry per CDR3 protein, called by TCRdb with MiXCR from the multiplex PCR reads. The sample lists 5,000 to 8,000 distinct CDR3 sequences, approximately 29% occurring once. Sequencing was done on a sample of blood. The receptor source for this set is a human donor with a blood cancer. CDR3s include the opening cysteine and the closing phenylalanine or tryptophan. A D gene is named only where the DNA matches it firmly. Clone size appears in some rows only: once, few, many, or a class for an expanded clone.

j_call: TRBJ2-1
d_call: .
v_call: TRBV7-7
clone_size: .
cdr3_aa: CASSPYIAAYNEQFF
cdr3_nt: TGTGCCAGCAGTCCTTATATAGCGGCTTACAATGAGCAGTTCTTC

j_call: TRBJ1-1
d_call: TRBD1
v_call: TRBV18
clone_size: .
cdr3_aa: CASSPLGQVNTEAFF
cdr3_nt: TGTGCCAGCTCACCACTTGGACAGGTGAACACTGAAGCTTTCTTT

j_call: TRBJ2-5
d_call: .
v_call: TRBV30
clone_size: medium-sized
cdr3_aa: CAWTQGLETQYF
cdr3_nt: TGTGCCTGGACTCAGGGATTAGAGACCCAGTACTTC

j_call: TRBJ2-1
d_call: TRBD1
v_call: TRBV6-2/TRBV6-3
clone_size: medium-sized
cdr3_aa: CASSYDRGAYNEQFF
cdr3_nt: TGTGCCAGCAGTTACGACAGGGGGGCATACAATGAGCAGTTCTTC

j_call: TRBJ2-4
d_call: .
v_call: TRBV11-2
clone_size: few
cdr3_aa: CASSWGGAKNIQYF
cdr3_nt: TGTGCCAGCAGCTGGGGCGGAGCCAAAAACATTCAGTACTTC

j_call: TRBJ2-7
d_call: .
v_call: TRBV2
clone_size: .
cdr3_aa: CASSYARTDPEQYF
cdr3_nt: TGTGCCAGCAGTTACGCCCGGACAGACCCTGAGCAGTACTTC

j_call: TRBJ2-7
d_call: .
v_call: TRBV27
clone_size: few
cdr3_aa: CASSLISGAIGEQYF
cdr3_nt: TGTGCCAGCAGTCTTATTTCAGGGGCGATCGGCGAGCAGTACTTC

j_call: TRBJ1-5
d_call: .
v_call: TRBV20-1
clone_size: few
cdr3_aa: CSATDNNQPQHF
cdr3_nt: TGCAGTGCTACGGACAACAATCAGCCCCAGCATTTT

j_call: TRBJ2-3
d_call: TRBD2
v_call: TRBV6-5
clone_size: medium-sized
cdr3_aa: CASSTGLASTDTQYF
cdr3_nt: TGTGCCAGCAGCACTGGACTAGCGAGCACAGATACGCAGTATTTT

j_call: TRBJ2-2
d_call: TRBD2
v_call: TRBV5-1
clone_size: .
cdr3_aa: CASSDERVAGTGELFF
cdr3_nt: TGCGCCAGCAGCGATGAGAGGGTAGCGGGGACCGGGGAGCTGTTTTTT

j_call: TRBJ1-4
d_call: .
v_call: TRBV6-1
clone_size: .
cdr3_aa: CASSEGSVDNEKLFF
cdr3_nt: TGTGCCAGCAGTGAAGGCTCAGTCGATAATGAAAAACTGTTTTTT

j_call: TRBJ2-1
d_call: TRBD2
v_call: TRBV6-4
clone_size: few
cdr3_aa: CASRRTSGSYNEQFF
cdr3_nt: TGTGCCAGCAGACGTACTAGCGGGAGCTACAATGAGCAGTTCTTC

j_call: TRBJ1-5
d_call: .
v_call: TRBV4-2
clone_size: .
cdr3_aa: CASSLVYSNQPQHF
cdr3_nt: TGCGCCAGCAGCCTGGTTTATAGCAATCAGCCCCAGCATTTT

j_call: TRBJ2-7
d_call: TRBD1
v_call: TRBV6-2/TRBV6-3
clone_size: .
cdr3_aa: CASSIGQGREQYF
cdr3_nt: TGTGCCAGCAGTATCGGACAGGGCAGAGAGCAGTACTTC

j_call: TRBJ2-2
d_call: .
v_call: TRBV6-5
clone_size: medium-sized
cdr3_aa: CASSVEYTGELFF
cdr3_nt: TGTGCCAGCAGCGTCGAATACACCGGGGAGCTGTTTTTT

j_call: TRBJ1-1
d_call: TRBD1
v_call: TRBV19
clone_size: .
cdr3_aa: CASSRAATGRGTEAFF
cdr3_nt: TGTGCCAGTAGTAGGGCGGCGACAGGGCGAGGCACTGAAGCTTTCTTT

j_call: TRBJ2-1
d_call: TRBD2
v_call: TRBV10-3
clone_size: few
cdr3_aa: CAISAFGLAGTYNEQFF
cdr3_nt: TGTGCCATCAGTGCGTTCGGACTAGCGGGTACCTACAATGAGCAGTTCTTC

j_call: TRBJ2-1
d_call: .
v_call: TRBV7-9
clone_size: few
cdr3_aa: CASSERGPGYNEQFF
cdr3_nt: TGTGCCAGCAGCGAAAGAGGGCCGGGTTACAATGAGCAGTTCTTC

j_call: TRBJ2-7
d_call: .
v_call: TRBV5-5
clone_size: .
cdr3_aa: CASSLGISFYEQYF
cdr3_nt: TGTGCCAGCAGCTTGGGGATTTCTTTCTACGAGCAGTACTTC

j_call: TRBJ2-5
d_call: .
v_call: TRBV20-1
clone_size: .
cdr3_aa: CSAREGRTQETQYF
cdr3_nt: TGCAGTGCTAGAGAAGGGCGGACCCAAGAGACCCAGTACTTC

j_call: TRBJ2-1
d_call: .
v_call: TRBV5-4
clone_size: .
cdr3_aa: CASSFKGEDEQFF
cdr3_nt: TGTGCCAGCAGCTTTAAGGGGGAGGATGAGCAGTTCTTC

j_call: TRBJ2-2
d_call: .
v_call: TRBV25-1
clone_size: .
cdr3_aa: CASSEGEAGELFF
cdr3_nt: TGTGCCAGCAGTGAAGGAGAAGCCGGGGAGCTGTTTTTT

j_call: TRBJ1-1
d_call: .
v_call: TRBV6-5
clone_size: medium-sized
cdr3_aa: CASSRTMNTEAFF
cdr3_nt: TGTGCCAGCAGTCGAACGATGAACACTGAAGCTTTCTTT

j_call: TRBJ2-2
d_call: .
v_call: TRBV12-3/TRBV12-4
clone_size: medium-sized
cdr3_aa: CASSLNRRGTGELFF
cdr3_nt: TGTGCCAGCAGCCTCAACAGGAGGGGCACCGGGGAGCTGTTTTTT

j_call: TRBJ2-2
d_call: TRBD2
v_call: TRBV7-9
clone_size: few
cdr3_aa: CASSAREADGELFF
cdr3_nt: TGTGCCAGCAGCGCCCGGGAGGCGGACGGGGAGCTGTTTTTT

j_call: TRBJ2-1
d_call: .
v_call: TRBV5-5
clone_size: medium-sized
cdr3_aa: CASSLAPGTGYNEQFF
cdr3_nt: TGTGCCAGCAGCTTGGCCCCCGGGACCGGCTACAATGAGCAGTTCTTC

j_call: TRBJ2-2
d_call: TRBD1
v_call: TRBV7-6
clone_size: medium-sized
cdr3_aa: CASSLSIQGSTGELFF
cdr3_nt: TGTGCCAGCAGCTTATCGATACAGGGGAGCACCGGGGAGCTGTTTTTT

j_call: TRBJ1-6
d_call: .
v_call: TRBV6-5
clone_size: .
cdr3_aa: CASSTVENSPLHF
cdr3_nt: TGTGCCAGCAGTACGGTGGAAAATTCACCCCTCCACTTT

j_call: TRBJ2-3
d_call: .
v_call: TRBV24-1
clone_size: medium-sized
cdr3_aa: CATMAGGDADTQYF
cdr3_nt: TGTGCCACCATGGCGGGCGGAGATGCAGATACGCAGTATTTT

j_call: TRBJ2-1
d_call: TRBD2
v_call: TRBV20-1
clone_size: .
cdr3_aa: CSARDPAGGRYNEQFF
cdr3_nt: TGCAGTGCTAGAGATCCCGCGGGAGGAAGGTACAATGAGCAGTTCTTC

j_call: TRBJ2-2
d_call: .
v_call: TRBV15
clone_size: medium-sized
cdr3_aa: CATSRDTGELFF
cdr3_nt: TGTGCCACCAGCAGAGATACCGGGGAGCTGTTTTTT

j_call: TRBJ1-2
d_call: .
v_call: TRBV5-1
clone_size: .
cdr3_aa: CASKTRAGRDYGYTF
cdr3_nt: TGCGCCAGCAAAACCCGGGCAGGGCGAGACTATGGCTACACCTTC

j_call: TRBJ2-7
d_call: TRBD1
v_call: TRBV5-5
clone_size: few
cdr3_aa: CASSSRDRGDLYEQYF
cdr3_nt: TGTGCCAGCAGCAGCCGGGACAGGGGCGATCTGTACGAGCAGTACTTC

j_call: TRBJ1-5
d_call: .
v_call: TRBV6-5
clone_size: medium-sized
cdr3_aa: CASSAREFNQPQHF
cdr3_nt: TGTGCCAGCAGTGCCCGGGAGTTCAATCAGCCCCAGCATTTT

j_call: TRBJ2-5
d_call: .
v_call: TRBV24-1
clone_size: .
cdr3_aa: CATSDFMGRQENQYF
cdr3_nt: TGTGCCACCAGTGACTTCATGGGACGCCAAGAGAACCAGTACTTC

j_call: TRBJ2-5
d_call: .
v_call: TRBV6-2/TRBV6-3
clone_size: .
cdr3_aa: CASTTGRDQETQYF
cdr3_nt: TGTGCCAGCACCACCGGGCGGGATCAAGAGACCCAGTACTTC

j_call: TRBJ1-2
d_call: TRBD1
v_call: TRBV28
clone_size: few
cdr3_aa: CASKKTGGASSGYTF
cdr3_nt: TGTGCCAGCAAAAAGACAGGGGGCGCTTCATCTGGCTACACCTTC

j_call: TRBJ2-2
d_call: TRBD2
v_call: TRBV18
clone_size: medium-sized
cdr3_aa: CASSPPGRVNTGELFF
cdr3_nt: TGTGCCAGCTCACCACCGGGGAGGGTGAACACCGGGGAGCTGTTTTTT

j_call: TRBJ2-7
d_call: .
v_call: TRBV4-2
clone_size: few
cdr3_aa: CASSLGVYEQYF
cdr3_nt: TGTGCCAGCAGCTTAGGGGTCTACGAGCAGTACTTC

j_call: TRBJ2-7
d_call: .
v_call: TRBV18
clone_size: .
cdr3_aa: CASSPSDSYEQYF
cdr3_nt: TGTGCCAGCTCACCATCAGACAGCTACGAGCAGTACTTC

j_call: TRBJ2-1
d_call: .
v_call: TRBV20-1
clone_size: .
cdr3_aa: CSARASLSSYNEQFF
cdr3_nt: TGCAGTGCTAGAGCTAGCCTCAGCTCCTACAATGAGCAGTTCTTC

j_call: TRBJ2-5
d_call: TRBD1
v_call: TRBV13
clone_size: medium-sized
cdr3_aa: CASSLGDRLVAGETQYF
cdr3_nt: TGTGCCAGCAGTTTAGGGGACAGGTTGGTTGCGGGGGAGACCCAGTACTTC

j_call: TRBJ2-1
d_call: .
v_call: TRBV15
clone_size: .
cdr3_aa: CATSREASGRSYNEQFF
cdr3_nt: TGTGCCACCAGCAGAGAGGCGAGCGGCCGCTCCTACAATGAGCAGTTCTTC